This T cell receptor (beta chain) was recorded in a study of T cells in Graves' hyperthyroidism and ophthalmopathy. In the case of this clonotype: The target antigen is unknown.

Points from the study as a whole: Clonotypes that were expanded in thyroid above 0.001 mostly appeared in blood too.

After removal of 7 bases from V and 4 bases from J, the junction contained 13 bases not matched to a gene. Germline V gives CDR1 SGHTA, CDR2 FQGNSA. This CDR3 has 15 amino acids. Stable Graves' hyperthyroidism denoted no ophthalmopathy progression over 18 months. Newly diagnosed patients aged 18 to 65 had hyperthyroidism of under 2 months' duration. Investigators excluded patients with uncontrolled infection, other autoimmune disease, pregnancy or lactation. Amplification targeted TCR beta CDR3 regions from RNA transcripts. HTBI primers drove first-round RT-PCR of the TCR CDR3. TCRdb re-analysed the multiplex PCR reads in MiXCR, keeping a single row per CDR3 protein. The sample carries hundreds of thousands of distinct CDR3 sequences, 46% recorded once.

The sequencing input was peripheral blood or thyroid tissue (not recorded which). The V call is TRBV7-2, the J call TRBJ2-7; 7 bases agree with TRBD1. This receptor was identified in a woman aged 18-35 years with Graves' hyperthyroidism. Here the CDR3 DNA reads TGTGCCAGCACCTACACTACAGGGGAAACTTACGAGCAGTACTTC. Protein product: CASTYTTGETYEQYF.